A selection of T cell receptor beta chains follows, all from one sample in a study of regulatory T cells in long-lasting Graves disease. TCRdb processed the multiplex PCR reads anew with MiXCR; each CDR3 protein has one entry. Of hundreds of thousands of distinct CDR3 sequences in the sample, about 11% were seen once. The data also belong to a second study, concerning T cells in Graves' hyperthyroidism and ophthalmopathy.

Sequences were derived from peripheral blood mononuclear cells (PBMCs), sampled at new diagnosis, from a patient treated with antithyroid drugs. The receptors shown here come from a woman aged 25-40 years with Graves disease. The CDR3 runs from the conserved cysteine through the conserved F or W. A D gene is named only where the DNA matches it firmly. The size entry is marked missing in some rows and otherwise reads once, few, many or a size class.

>12|many|NA|TRBJ1-3|TRBV12-3/TRBV12-4
CASRPDWNTIYF
TGTGCCAGCAGACCCGACTGGAACACCATATATTTT
>16|NA|NA|TRBJ2-5|TRBV6-9
CASSYDPGVPQETQYF
TGTGCCAGCAGTTACGATCCCGGGGTACCGCAAGAGACCCAGTACTTC
>13|many|NA|TRBJ2-1|TRBV6-1
CASHFTGHNEQFF
TGTGCCAGCCATTTTACAGGGCACAATGAGCAGTTCTTC
>15|many|NA|TRBJ2-1|TRBV12-3/TRBV12-4
CASILPGGYYNVAVF
TGTGCCAGCATTCTCCCGGGTGGCTACTACAATGTAGCAGTTTTC
>13|many|NA|TRBJ1-2|TRBV30
CAWTRGLGIGYTF
TGTGCCTGGACGCGCGGCCTCGGCATCGGCTACACCTTC
>14|NA|NA|TRBJ1-1|TRBV4-3
CASSQGQEFTEAFF
TGCGCCAGCAGCCAAGGACAGGAGTTCACTGAAGCTTTCTTT
>17|NA|TRBD2|TRBJ2-2|TRBV4-1
CASSPRGTGRDTGELFF
TGCGCCAGCAGCCCCAGGGGTACCGGGAGGGACACCGGGGAGCTGTTTTTT
>15|many|NA|TRBJ2-5|TRBV3-1
CASSQDAQGRETQYF
TGTGCCAGCAGCCAAGATGCTCAGGGAAGAGAGACCCAGTACTTC
>15|many|NA|TRBJ1-2|TRBV10-3
CAISEVSQTNYGYTF
TGTGCCATCAGTGAGGTCTCCCAGACAAACTATGGCTACACCTTC
>13|many|NA|TRBJ1-1|TRBV3-1
CASSQGRQTEAFF
TGTGCCAGCAGCCAAGGGCGACAGACAGAAGCTTTCTTT
>14|few|NA|TRBJ1-1|TRBV12-5
CASDHLHRYTEAFF
TGTGCTAGCGACCATCTACACAGGTACACTGAAGCTTTCTTT
>14|NA|NA|TRBJ2-7|TRBV4-1
CASSRATTSYEQYF
TGCGCCAGCAGCCGAGCCACCACCTCCTACGAGCAGTACTTC
>15|many|TRBD2|TRBJ2-1|TRBV12-3/TRBV12-4
CASSPGLAADNEQFF
TGTGCCAGCAGCCCGGGACTAGCGGCTGACAATGAGCAGTTCTTC
>12|many|NA|TRBJ2-3|TRBV2
CASSGTTDTQYF
TGTGCCAGCAGTGGGACGACAGATACGCAGTATTTT
>13|NA|NA|TRBJ2-7|TRBV10-3
CAISESWGEEQYF
TGTGCCATCAGTGAGTCGTGGGGGGAAGAGCAGTACTTC
>16|many|NA|TRBJ1-2|TRBV4-1
CASSPRTQGLGYGYTF
TGCGCCAGCAGCCCTCGGACACAGGGCCTCGGCTATGGCTACACCTTC
>14|many|TRBD1|TRBJ1-5|TRBV30
CAWRATGDNQPQHF
TGTGCCTGGAGAGCGACAGGGGATAATCAGCCCCAGCATTTT
>17|NA|NA|TRBJ1-4|TRBV5-1
CASSLVWGATTNEKLFF
TGCGCCAGCAGCTTGGTTTGGGGGGCAACAACTAATGAAAAACTGTTTTTT
>14|many|TRBD2|TRBJ2-5|TRBV11-2
CASSLYQRGETQYF
TGTGCCAGCAGCCTCTATCAGCGGGGGGAGACCCAGTACTTC
>12|many|NA|TRBJ2-7|TRBV11-1
CASSLQGIEQYF
TGTGCCAGCAGCTTACAGGGGATCGAGCAGTACTTC
>11|many|NA|TRBJ1-5|TRBV2
CASGRNQPQHF
TGTGCCAGCGGGAGGAATCAGCCCCAGCATTTT
>14|many|NA|TRBJ2-5|TRBV11-2
CASSSVSAKETQYF
TGTGCCAGCAGCTCTGTTAGCGCCAAAGAGACCCAGTACTTC
>12|NA|TRBD1|TRBJ1-4|TRBV6-1
CASRRQGEKLFF
TGTGCCAGCAGACGACAGGGTGAAAAACTGTTTTTT
>15|NA|TRBD2|TRBJ2-1|TRBV4-2
CASSQRTGLADEQFF
TGTGCCAGCAGCCAGCGAACGGGACTAGCGGATGAGCAGTTCTTC
>16|many|TRBD1|TRBJ1-2|TRBV10-3
CAISESTGQFPHGYTF
TGTGCCATCAGTGAGTCGACGGGACAGTTCCCCCATGGCTACACCTTC
>14|many|NA|TRBJ2-7|TRBV11-3
CASSLAGHPYEQYF
TGTGCCAGCAGCTTAGCGGGCCACCCCTACGAGCAGTACTTC
>15|few|NA|TRBJ1-6|TRBV25-1
CASRPLWAGNSPLHF
TGTGCCAGCCGCCCCTTATGGGCAGGAAATTCACCCCTCCACTTT
>16|few|NA|TRBJ2-1|TRBV19
CASSIGVGPVSDEQFF
TGTGCCAGTAGTATAGGGGTAGGCCCCGTGTCGGATGAGCAGTTCTTC
>17|many|TRBD1|TRBJ2-2|TRBV19
CASSRDRGRIYTGELFF
TGTGCCAGTTCCCGGGACAGGGGACGGATATACACCGGGGAGCTGTTTTTT
>16|many|NA|TRBJ1-4|TRBV28
CASSRLGDATNEKLFF
TGTGCCAGCAGTAGACTCGGTGATGCAACTAATGAAAAACTGTTTTTT
>14|few|NA|TRBJ1-5|TRBV10-3
CAISPAGGNQPQHF
TGTGCCATCAGCCCGGCGGGGGGCAATCAGCCCCAGCATTTT